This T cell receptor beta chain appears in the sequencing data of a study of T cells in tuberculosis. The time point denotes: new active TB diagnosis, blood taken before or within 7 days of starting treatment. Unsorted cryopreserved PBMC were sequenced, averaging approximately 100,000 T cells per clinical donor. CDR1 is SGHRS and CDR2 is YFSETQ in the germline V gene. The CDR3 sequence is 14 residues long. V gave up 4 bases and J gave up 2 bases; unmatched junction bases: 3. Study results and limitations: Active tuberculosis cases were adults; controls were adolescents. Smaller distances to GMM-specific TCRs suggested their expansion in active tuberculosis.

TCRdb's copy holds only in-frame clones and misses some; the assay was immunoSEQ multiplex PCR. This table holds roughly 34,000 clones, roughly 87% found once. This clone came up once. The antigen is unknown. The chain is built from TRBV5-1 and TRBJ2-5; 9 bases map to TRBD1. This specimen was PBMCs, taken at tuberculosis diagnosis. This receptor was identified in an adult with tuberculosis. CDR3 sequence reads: CASSPGQGQETQYF. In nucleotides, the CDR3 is TGCGCCAGCAGCCCGGGACAGGGTCAAGAGACCCAGTACTTC. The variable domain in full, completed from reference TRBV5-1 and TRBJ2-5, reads KAGVTQTPRYLIKTRGQQVTLSCSPISGHRSVSWYQQTPGQGLQFLFEYFSETQRNKGNFPGRFSGRQFSNSRSEMNVSTLELGDSALYLCASSPGQGQETQYFGPGTRLLVL.